This TCR beta chain stems from a study of T cell responses to AZD1222 COVID-19 vaccine. Study-level points and caveats: Only six or seven AZD1222 recipients tested seropositive at baseline. The peak T cell response came first, and repertoires were sampled only after it. There were mostly white British donors and more females than males, and clonal diversity was possibly underestimated.

Notes on this clone: Its antigen is currently unknown.

Assay: immunoSEQ multiplex PCR; the TCRdb copy retains only in-frame clones and omits some. This table holds more than 95,000 clones, 88% found once. This specimen was peripheral blood, taken on day 0 of AZD1222 vaccination. The sequence derives from an adult in good health.

This chain's CDR3 is CASTRQGNSPLHF. The CDR3 DNA reads TGTGCCAGCACCCGGCAGGGTAATTCACCCCTCCACTTT. The chain has TRBV27 and TRBJ1-6; possible D gene TRBD1, 5 bases. This CDR3 region has 13 residues. Trimming pared 7 bases from V and 6 bases from J, leaving 10 bases between. Per germline, CDR1 MNHEY and CDR2 SMNVEV (reference sequence).